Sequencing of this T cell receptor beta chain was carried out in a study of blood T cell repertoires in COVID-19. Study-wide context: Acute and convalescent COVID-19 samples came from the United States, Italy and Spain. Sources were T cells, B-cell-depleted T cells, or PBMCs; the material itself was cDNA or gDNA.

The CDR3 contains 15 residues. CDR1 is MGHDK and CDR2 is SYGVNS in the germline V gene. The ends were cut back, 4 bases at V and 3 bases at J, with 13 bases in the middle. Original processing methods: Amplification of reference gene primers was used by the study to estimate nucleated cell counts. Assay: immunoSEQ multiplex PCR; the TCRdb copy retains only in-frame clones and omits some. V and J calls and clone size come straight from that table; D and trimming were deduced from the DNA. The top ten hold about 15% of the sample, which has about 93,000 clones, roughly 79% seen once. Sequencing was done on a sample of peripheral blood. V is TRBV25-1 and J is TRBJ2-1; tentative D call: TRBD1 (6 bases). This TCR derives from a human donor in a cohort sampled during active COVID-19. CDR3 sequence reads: CASSAIGTFYNEQFF. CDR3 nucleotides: TGTGCCAGCAGTGCAATAGGGACATTCTACAATGAGCAGTTCTTC.